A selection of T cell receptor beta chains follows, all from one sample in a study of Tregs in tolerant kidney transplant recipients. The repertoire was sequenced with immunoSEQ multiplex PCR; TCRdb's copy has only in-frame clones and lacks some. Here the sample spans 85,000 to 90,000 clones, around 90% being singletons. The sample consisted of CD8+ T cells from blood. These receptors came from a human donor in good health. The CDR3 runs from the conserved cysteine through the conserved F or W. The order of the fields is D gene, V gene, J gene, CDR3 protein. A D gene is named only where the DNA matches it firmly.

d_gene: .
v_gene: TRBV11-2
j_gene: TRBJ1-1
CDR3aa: CASSLGDTEAFF

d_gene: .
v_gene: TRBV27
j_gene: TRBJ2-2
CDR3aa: CASSSLVGRGTGELFF

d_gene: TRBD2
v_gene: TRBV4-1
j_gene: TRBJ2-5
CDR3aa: CASSPPLAGGPETQYF

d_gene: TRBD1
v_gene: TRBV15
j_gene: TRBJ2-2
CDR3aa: CATSSPWTGGWNTGELFF

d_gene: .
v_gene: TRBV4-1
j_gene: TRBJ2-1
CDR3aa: CASSQVKNRNNEQFF

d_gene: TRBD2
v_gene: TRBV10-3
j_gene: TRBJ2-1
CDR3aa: CAISESRASGDYNEQFF

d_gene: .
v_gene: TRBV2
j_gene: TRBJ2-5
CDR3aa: CASRSGRFKETQYF

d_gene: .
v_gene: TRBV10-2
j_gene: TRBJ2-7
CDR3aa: CASSEGPGREQYF

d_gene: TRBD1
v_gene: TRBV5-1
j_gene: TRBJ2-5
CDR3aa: CASSDPDRGEWTQYF

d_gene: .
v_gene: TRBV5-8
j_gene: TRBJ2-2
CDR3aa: CASTQDNQATNTGELFF

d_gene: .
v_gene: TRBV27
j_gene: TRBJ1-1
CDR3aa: CASSLRGAWNTEAFF

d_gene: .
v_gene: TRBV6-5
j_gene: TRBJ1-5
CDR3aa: CASSLGREENQPQHF

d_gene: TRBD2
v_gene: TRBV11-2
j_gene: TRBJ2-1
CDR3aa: CASSLFGELAGGYNEQFF

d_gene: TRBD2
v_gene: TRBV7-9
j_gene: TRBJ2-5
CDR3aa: CASSLSGTSEQETQYF

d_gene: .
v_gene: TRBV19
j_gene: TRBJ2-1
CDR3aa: CASRGIVPVPNEQFF

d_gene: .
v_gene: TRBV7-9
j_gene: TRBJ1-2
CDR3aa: CASPNEGMIGYTF